This T cell receptor beta chain was sequenced in a study of control samples from healthy donors and cancer patients. The length of the CDR3 is 15 residues. In germline, CDR1 is SGHAT, CDR2 FQNNGV. Trimming left V 5 bases short and J 1 base short, with 15 bases between. Assay: immunoSEQ multiplex PCR; the TCRdb copy retains only in-frame clones and omits some. The top ten hold around a tenth of the sample, which has about 80,000 clones, 80% to 90% seen once. This sequence was found in a man aged 55 to 70 with head and neck cancer. The chain employs TRBV11-2 and TRBJ2-7; D uncertain. Sample: PBMCs. The CDR3 here is CASSPTGLPSYEQYF. For the CDR3, the DNA is TGTGCCAGCAGCCCGACCGGCCTACCATCCTACGAGCAGTACTTC.